This T cell receptor (beta chain) was sequenced during a study of T cell responses to AZD1222 COVID-19 vaccine. Libraries were prepared by immunoSEQ multiplex PCR; TCRdb keeps only in-frame clonotypes and omits some of them. This sample has about 160,000 clones; 85% to 95% occur once, and the top ten carry more than 0.8%. The germline V gene encodes CDR1 SGDLS and CDR2 YYNGEE. The CDR3 consists of 16 residues. Trimming cost V 3 bases and J 0 bases; bases outside gene matches: 5. The gene calls are TRBV9 and TRBJ2-1; 8 bases line up with TRBD2. Sequenced material: peripheral blood, taken on day 0 of AZD1222 vaccination. This receptor was obtained from an adult in good health. The CDR3 DNA follows: TGTGCCAGCAGCGCACCGGGGGGGAGCTCCTACAATGAGCAGTTCTTC. This gives the protein CASSAPGGSSYNEQFF.